This T cell receptor beta chain was sequenced in a study of shared clonotypes between healthy human individuals. The study, taken as a whole, reports: The sole specimen, blood, was sampled, and tissue repertoires likely differ. Roughly 5% of naive CD4 clonotypes were common to a handful of donors.

With 5 bases removed from V and 1 base from J, the gap between germline ends came to 8 bases. Germline loops: CDR1 SGHVS, CDR2 FNYEAQ. The CDR3 length is 13 residues. The protocol was immunoSEQ multiplex PCR, while the TCRdb copy is restricted to in-frame clones and leaves out a portion. The sample consists of around 2,000,000 clones, 85% to 95% of them appearing once. This clone was found once. Its antigen remains unknown. This CDR3 is also generated by other DNA sequences in the sample. The clonotype originates from a man younger than 35 in good health. Material: naive CD4+ T cells sorted from blood. Specified subset: CD45RA+ positively selected. The genes are TRBV7-6 and TRBJ1-1; no reliable D call. The CDR3 protein is CASSVQENTEAFF. CDR3 nucleotides: TGTGCCAGCAGCGTGCAGGAGAACACTGAAGCTTTCTTT.